What follows describes a single T cell receptor (beta chain). Its specificity is unknown. This sample stems from a study of CD8 T cells in ankylosing spondylitis. Overall study results and limits: Reported data indicate significant enrichment of disease-linked clones within matched ankylosing spondylitis synovial fluid. CD8+ cells made up the disease-linked clones, which were relatively rare in peripheral blood.

TCRdb ran MiXCR on the 5' RACE reads and lists one entry per CDR3 protein. Altogether over 30,000 distinct CDR3 sequences are present, about 10% being singletons, with the ten largest covering 20% to 25%. Sequencing was performed on synovial fluid, either unsorted or a sorted T cell fraction (not recorded which). The clonotype originates from a male donor with ankylosing spondylitis.

The CDR3 is CSARTGGDEQFF. The CDR3, as DNA: TGCAGCGCCCGGACAGGGGGGGATGAGCAGTTCTTC. The chain joins TRBV29-1 to TRBJ2-1; TRBD1 agrees at 10 bases. V shed 7 bases and J 8 bases; nucleotides not matched to a gene: 5. The CDR3 runs to 12 residues. CDR1 and CDR2 (germline): SQVTM, ANQGSEA.